These T cell receptor beta chains were read from a single sample in a study of CD8+CD57+ T cells in acquired aplastic anemia. TCRdb reanalysed the reads using MiXCR and keeps one entry per CDR3 protein. Of around 170,000 distinct CDR3 sequences in the sample, 40% to 55% are singletons; the top ten hold 3.2%. Sequencing used sorted CD4+, CD8+, or CD8+CD57+ T cells (not recorded which) from PBMCs. The receptors derive from a human donor with aplastic anemia. The CDR3 runs from the conserved cysteine through the conserved F or W. Each record gives: clone size, J gene, V gene, D gene, CDR3 protein, CDR3 DNA. A D gene is named only where the DNA matches it firmly. Only some rows state a clone size, as once, few, many or a class for expanded clones.

size: few
J: TRBJ1-2
V: TRBV6-5
D: TRBD1
CDR3: CASSYQGTGLNYGYTF
DNA: TGTGCCAGCAGTTACCAGGGGACAGGATTGAACTATGGCTACACCTTC

size: .
J: TRBJ2-1
V: TRBV29-1
D: TRBD1
CDR3: CSIDGATGVTYNEQFF
DNA: TGCAGCATTGACGGGGCCACAGGGGTTACCTACAATGAGCAGTTCTTC

size: .
J: TRBJ2-5
V: TRBV9
D: TRBD2
CDR3: CASSTGRGGPETQYF
DNA: TGTGCCAGCAGCACAGGGCGGGGGGGCCCAGAGACCCAGTACTTC

size: many
J: TRBJ2-5
V: TRBV7-2
D: .
CDR3: CASSLGQLIQETQYF
DNA: TGTGCCAGCAGCTTAGGACAGCTAATCCAAGAGACCCAGTACTTC

size: .
J: TRBJ2-7
V: TRBV5-1
D: TRBD1
CDR3: CASSQQQGSGEQYF
DNA: TGCGCCAGCAGCCAACAACAGGGGTCGGGGGAGCAGTACTTC

size: .
J: TRBJ1-2
V: TRBV2
D: .
CDR3: CASSLTQGPGYTF
DNA: TGTGCCAGCAGTTTAACACAGGGACCTGGCTACACCTTC

size: .
J: TRBJ2-5
V: TRBV25-1
D: TRBD2
CDR3: CASVEASGRIETQYF
DNA: TGTGCCAGCGTCGAGGCTAGCGGGAGAATCGAGACCCAGTACTTC

size: .
J: TRBJ1-1
V: TRBV6-5
D: .
CDR3: CASSYGSPGSAFF
DNA: TGTGCCAGCAGTTACGGGTCCCCGGGGTCAGCTTTCTTT

size: many
J: TRBJ2-2
V: TRBV5-1
D: TRBD2
CDR3: CASSRLAVSTGELFF
DNA: TGCGCCAGCAGCAGACTAGCGGTATCTACCGGGGAGCTGTTTTTT

size: many
J: TRBJ2-1
V: TRBV11-2
D: TRBD2
CDR3: CASSHGTSGGYNEQFF
DNA: TGTGCCAGCAGCCACGGGACTAGCGGGGGCTACAATGAGCAGTTCTTC

size: .
J: TRBJ2-7
V: TRBV7-2
D: .
CDR3: CASSLEAAEQYF
DNA: TGTGCCAGCAGCTTGGAGGCGGCCGAGCAGTACTTC

size: few
J: TRBJ2-3
V: TRBV15
D: TRBD2
CDR3: CATSRGAGESDTQYF
DNA: TGTGCCACCAGCAGAGGGGCGGGGGAGTCAGATACGCAGTATTTT

size: .
J: TRBJ1-6
V: TRBV12-3/TRBV12-4
D: .
CDR3: CPSSFQGENSPLHF
DNA: TGTCCCAGCAGTTTTCAGGGTGAAAATTCACCCCTCCACTTT

size: .
J: TRBJ2-7
V: TRBV15
D: TRBD1
CDR3: CATSRNRQGHARYEQYF
DNA: TGTGCCACCAGCAGAAACCGACAGGGCCACGCTCGATACGAGCAGTACTTC

size: few
J: TRBJ2-7
V: TRBV19
D: .
CDR3: CASSIKRWAEQYF
DNA: TGTGCCAGTAGTATAAAGCGGTGGGCCGAGCAGTACTTC

size: .
J: TRBJ1-2
V: TRBV7-9
D: .
CDR3: CASTPEVHLDYGYTF
DNA: TGTGCCAGCACCCCCGAGGTTCACTTGGACTATGGCTACACCTTC

size: .
J: TRBJ2-1
V: TRBV5-4
D: TRBD2
CDR3: CASSLFRGGGSSYNEQFF
DNA: TGTGCCAGCAGCTTGTTTAGGGGCGGGGGGAGCTCCTACAATGAGCAGTTCTTC

size: many
J: TRBJ2-7
V: TRBV11-2
D: .
CDR3: CASTPRLSSYEQYF
DNA: TGTGCCAGCACCCCTAGATTGAGCTCCTACGAGCAGTACTTC

size: .
J: TRBJ2-1
V: TRBV7-2
D: .
CDR3: CASSWDYNEQFF
DNA: TGTGCCAGCAGCTGGGATTACAATGAGCAGTTCTTC

size: few
J: TRBJ2-5
V: TRBV7-6
D: .
CDR3: CASSNKAAQYF
DNA: TGTGCCAGCAGCAACAAGGCGGCCCAGTACTTC

size: .
J: TRBJ2-5
V: TRBV5-1
D: .
CDR3: CASMQGRNQETQYF
DNA: TGCGCCAGCATGCAGGGCAGGAATCAAGAGACCCAGTACTTC

size: many
J: TRBJ2-5
V: TRBV7-2
D: .
CDR3: CASNVNSVQETQYF
DNA: TGTGCCAGCAACGTTAATTCGGTCCAAGAGACCCAGTACTTC

size: few
J: TRBJ1-5
V: TRBV7-6
D: .
CDR3: CASSLTGSNQPQHF
DNA: TGTGCCAGCAGCTTAACGGGGAGCAATCAGCCCCAGCATTTT

size: .
J: TRBJ1-2
V: TRBV5-1
D: .
CDR3: CASSLDRNSYTF
DNA: TGCGCCAGCAGCTTGGACAGGAACAGCTACACCTTC

size: .
J: TRBJ1-2
V: TRBV24-1
D: .
CDR3: CATSDRGREGYGYTF
DNA: TGTGCCACCAGTGATCGTGGCAGGGAGGGCTATGGCTACACCTTC

size: .
J: TRBJ2-5
V: TRBV7-9
D: TRBD2
CDR3: CASRPGLANETQYF
DNA: TGTGCCAGCAGGCCGGGACTAGCGAACGAGACCCAGTACTTC

size: many
J: TRBJ2-7
V: TRBV6-5
D: .
CDR3: CASSYPGTNEQYF
DNA: TGTGCCAGCAGTTACCCTGGGACAAACGAGCAGTACTTC

size: many
J: TRBJ2-1
V: TRBV7-2
D: TRBD2
CDR3: CASSRDRTSGSRNEQFF
DNA: TGTGCCAGCAGCCGCGACCGGACTAGCGGGAGTCGCAATGAGCAGTTCTTC

size: .
J: TRBJ1-2
V: TRBV25-1
D: .
CDR3: CASSAKGNGYTF
DNA: TGTGCCAGCAGCGCCAAGGGAAATGGCTACACCTTC

size: many
J: TRBJ1-1
V: TRBV7-2
D: .
CDR3: CASSQVGGEAFF
DNA: TGTGCCAGCAGCCAGGTCGGGGGGGAAGCTTTCTTT

size: few
J: TRBJ2-5
V: TRBV27
D: .
CDR3: CASSLSAGKTQYF
DNA: TGTGCCAGCAGTTTATCGGCAGGGAAGACCCAGTACTTC

size: many
J: TRBJ2-1
V: TRBV9
D: TRBD2
CDR3: CASSVGLAGEGEQFF
DNA: TGTGCCAGCAGCGTAGGCCTAGCGGGAGAAGGTGAGCAGTTCTTC

size: .
J: TRBJ2-2
V: TRBV6-1
D: TRBD1
CDR3: CASSIQGQANTGELFF
DNA: TGTGCCAGCAGTATCCAGGGACAGGCTAACACCGGGGAGCTGTTTTTT

size: .
J: TRBJ1-2
V: TRBV10-3
D: TRBD1
CDR3: CAISPGGGCTF
DNA: TGTGCCATCTCTCCAGGGGGAGGCTGCACCTTC

size: .
J: TRBJ1-2
V: TRBV20-1
D: .
CDR3: CSAEGGRGYGYTF
DNA: TGCAGTGCGGAGGGGGGCAGGGGTTATGGCTACACCTTC

size: many
J: TRBJ2-3
V: TRBV20-1
D: .
CDR3: CSADGPKGDTQYF
DNA: TGCAGTGCTGATGGCCCTAAGGGAGATACGCAGTATTTT

size: many
J: TRBJ1-2
V: TRBV15
D: TRBD1
CDR3: CATSTVQGEYYGYTF
DNA: TGTGCCACCAGCACCGTACAGGGGGAGTACTATGGCTACACCTTC

size: .
J: TRBJ1-5
V: TRBV10-3
D: TRBD1
CDR3: CAISESGGQGVNQPQHF
DNA: TGTGCCATCAGTGAGTCAGGCGGGCAGGGGGTAAATCAGCCCCAGCATTTT

size: many
J: TRBJ2-7
V: TRBV6-1
D: .
CDR3: CASRTGGSSYEQYF
DNA: TGTGCCAGCAGAACCGGGGGCAGCTCCTACGAGCAGTACTTC

size: many
J: TRBJ2-3
V: TRBV5-1
D: TRBD2
CDR3: CASSLAGDYTHTQYF
DNA: TGCGCCAGCAGCTTGGCCGGGGACTACACACATACGCAGTATTTT

size: few
J: TRBJ1-1
V: TRBV5-8
D: .
CDR3: CASSLWRVNTEAFF
DNA: TGTGCCAGCAGCCTTTGGAGGGTGAACACTGAAGCTTTCTTT

size: many
J: TRBJ1-1
V: TRBV19
D: TRBD1
CDR3: CASTAGTGGFNTEAFF
DNA: TGTGCCAGTACCGCCGGGACAGGAGGTTTTAACACTGAAGCTTTCTTT

size: .
J: TRBJ2-5
V: TRBV2
D: .
CDR3: CASSEEGRLETRYF
DNA: TGTGCCAGCAGTGAAGAGGGAAGGCTGGAGACCCGGTACTTC

size: .
J: TRBJ1-1
V: TRBV27
D: .
CDR3: CASSFSRRTEAFF
DNA: TGTGCCAGCAGTTTTTCGAGGCGGACTGAAGCTTTCTTT

size: .
J: TRBJ1-1
V: TRBV19
D: .
CDR3: CASTPRDRWTEAFF
DNA: TGTGCCAGTACCCCCCGGGATAGATGGACTGAAGCTTTCTTT

size: few
J: TRBJ2-1
V: TRBV15
D: .
CDR3: CATSSGGQMEEQFF
DNA: TGTGCCACCAGCAGCGGGGGTCAGATGGAAGAGCAGTTCTTC